This record looks at one TCR beta chain sequence and its context. What it recognizes is unknown. The record originates from a study of cytomegalovirus exposure and HLA in healthy donors. Study-wide findings and caveats: TCR beta chains associated with HLA were, in a later analysis, more clonally expanded than equally common others.

From germline, CDR1 is SNHLY and CDR2 FYNNEI. V dropped 5 bases and J dropped 4; count of bases not matched to a gene: 11. The CDR3 spans 16 residues. The primer mix had 60 Vbeta and 13 Jbeta primers. Using immunoSEQ multiplex PCR, the repertoire was profiled, and TCRdb retains in-frame clones only, with some absent. The data show 150,000 to 200,000 clones, 83% seen once. The rearrangement links TRBV2 to TRBJ1-5, with 7 positions matching TRBD1. The receptor was isolated from a man over 45 in good health and CMV-seropositive. Sequenced material: PBMCs. Here the CDR3 reads CASSFETSQGNQPQHF. The CDR3, as DNA: TGTGCCAGCAGTTTCGAGACCTCACAGGGGAATCAGCCCCAGCATTTT. Variable domain in full (rest from reference TRBV2 and TRBJ1-5): EPEVTQTPSHQVTQMGQEVILRCVPISNHLYFYWYRQILGQKVEFLVSFYNNEISEKSEIFDDQFSVERPDGSNFTLKIRSTKLEDSAMYFCASSFETSQGNQPQHFGDGTRLSIL.